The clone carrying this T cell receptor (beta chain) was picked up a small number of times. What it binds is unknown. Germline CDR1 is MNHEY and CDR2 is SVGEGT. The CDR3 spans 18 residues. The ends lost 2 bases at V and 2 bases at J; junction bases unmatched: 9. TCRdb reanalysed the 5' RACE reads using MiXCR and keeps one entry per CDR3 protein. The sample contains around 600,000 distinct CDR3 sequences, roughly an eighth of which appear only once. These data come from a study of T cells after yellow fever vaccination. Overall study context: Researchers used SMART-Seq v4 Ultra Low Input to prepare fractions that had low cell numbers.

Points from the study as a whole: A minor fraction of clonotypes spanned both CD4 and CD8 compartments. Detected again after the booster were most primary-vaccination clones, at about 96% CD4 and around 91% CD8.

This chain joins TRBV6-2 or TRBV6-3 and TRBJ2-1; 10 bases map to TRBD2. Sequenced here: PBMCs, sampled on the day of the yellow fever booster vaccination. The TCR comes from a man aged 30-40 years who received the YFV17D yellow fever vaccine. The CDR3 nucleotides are TGTGCCAGCAGTTACACTATAGGGACTAGCGAGCCCTACAATGAGCAGTTCTTC. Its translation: CASSYTIGTSEPYNEQFF.